Following are 23 T cell receptor beta chains from one sample sequenced in a study of shared clonotypes between healthy human individuals. Here immunoSEQ multiplex PCR was the method, and the copy in TCRdb shows in-frame clones only, minus some. The data hold 2 million to 2.5 million clones, with 90% to 95% observed a single time. The specimen sequenced was naive CD4+ T cells sorted from blood. Subset indicated: CD45RA+ positively selected. Every receptor here comes from a man aged 18 to 30 in good health.

V and J are TRBV10-3 and TRBJ2-7; D is possibly TRBD2 (6 bases). Germline CDR1 ENHRY, CDR2 SYGVKD. V shed 0 bases and J shed 6 bases, with 9 bases lying between them. CDR3 size: 13 residues. CDR3 DNA sequence: TGTGCCATCAGTGAGTCAGGAGGGTTCGAGCAGTACTTC. It encodes CAISESGGFEQYF.

Concerning this clone itself: Within the sample, other DNA sequences also encode this same CDR3. The chain employs TRBV20-1 and TRBJ2-5; D is uncertain. The V gene lost 5 bases and the J gene lost 5 bases, with 6 bases spanning the gap. Germline loops: CDR1 DFQATT, CDR2 SNEGSKA (reference sequence). The CDR3 has 10 residues. The CDR3 sequence: CSAGWETQYF. The CDR3 DNA follows: TGCAGTGCTGGATGGGAGACCCAGTACTTC.

The CDR3 DNA sequence: TGTGCCAGCAGTTTTTCCGGCATCGGGGGCACCGGGGAGCTGTTTTTT. Translation gives CASSFSGIGGTGELFF. The chain couples TRBV27 to TRBJ2-2; possible D gene TRBD2, 6 bases. V lost 3 bases to trimming and J lost 4 bases, with 15 bases between them. CDR3 length: 16 residues. Germline-derived CDR1 and CDR2 are MNHEY and SMNVEV (reference sequence).

There are a few counts of this clone. The chain has TRBV14 and TRBJ2-5; the D call may be TRBD1 or TRBD2 (6 bases each). Matching the DNA end better, TRBJ2-7 makes the J call doubtful. Germline assignment: CDR1 SGHDN and CDR2 FVKESK. The CDR3 totals 14 residues. The CDR3 region is CASRQGGQSYEQYF. DNA of the CDR3: TGTGCCAGCAGACAGGGAGGCCAATCCTACGAGCAGTACTTC.

Written as DNA, the CDR3 is TGTGCCAGCAGCTTTGGCAGTTCTAACTATGGCTACACCTTC. It codes for CASSFGSSNYGYTF. V and J are TRBV5-4 and TRBJ1-2; D not certain. This CDR3 contains 14 residues. V lost 2 bases to trimming and J lost 0 bases, with 8 bases between them. CDR1 is SGHNT and CDR2 is YYREEE in the germline V gene (reference sequence).

This chain connects TRBV5-4 to TRBJ1-1, with D possibly matching TRBD1 (5 bases). V was clipped by 3 bases and J by 1 base, with 16 bases between them. Germline CDR1 is SGHNT and CDR2 is YYREEE (reference sequence). The CDR3 sequence is 16 residues long. Here the CDR3 reads CASSSGGGHSNTEAFF. CDR3 coding DNA: TGTGCCAGCAGCTCGGGGGGAGGGCATTCGAACACTGAAGCTTTCTTT.

CDR3 nucleotide sequence: TGTGCCAGCAGCCCCGGGAACACCGGGGAGCTGTTTTTT. Its protein is CASSPGNTGELFF. The chain recombines TRBV11-2 with TRBJ2-2; D gene unclear. The germline gives CDR1 SGHAT, CDR2 FQNNGV. CDR3 length: 13 amino acids. The V gene lost 5 bases and the J gene lost 1 base, with 5 bases spanning the gap.

A single count supports this clone. V gene TRBV6-6 combines with J gene TRBJ2-5; possible D gene TRBD2, 5 bases. The germline V gene encodes CDR1 MNHNY and CDR2 SVGAGI (reference sequence). With 6 bases removed from V and 4 bases from J, the gap between germline ends came to 9 bases. CDR3 length: 12 residues. CDR3 amino acids: CASREAGETQYF. CDR3 DNA sequence: TGTGCCAGCAGGGAGGCGGGAGAGACCCAGTACTTC.

The chain employs TRBV2 and TRBJ2-1; possible D gene TRBD1, 5 bases. The CDR3 is 14 amino acids. V lost 4 bases and J lost 0, with 7 bases in between. Germline V lookup: CDR1 SNHLY, CDR2 FYNNEI. The CDR3 is CASSVGASYNEQFF. The CDR3 DNA reads TGTGCCAGCAGTGTAGGGGCCTCCTACAATGAGCAGTTCTTC. Full variable domain (rest looked up from reference TRBV2 and TRBJ2-1): EPEVTQTPSHQVTQMGQEVILRCVPISNHLYFYWYRQILGQKVEFLVSFYNNEISEKSEIFDDQFSVERPDGSNFTLKIRSTKLEDSAMYFCASSVGASYNEQFFGPGTRLTVL.

On this clone itself: A much larger clone lies a single base off, so this may be a read error. The chain uses TRBV19 and TRBJ1-2; no firm D call. Looked up from germline, CDR1 is LNHDA and CDR2 is SQIVND (reference sequence). This CDR3 comprises 12 residues. The CDR3 DNA is TGTGCCAGTAGTTCCCAGTACTATAGCTACACCTTC. This gives the protein CASSSQYYSYTF.

V and J are TRBV6-6 and TRBJ1-4; 7 bases match TRBD1. V was clipped by 6 bases and J by 8 bases; unmatched bases: 6. This CDR3 comprises 13 residues. Germline V gene lookup returns CDR1 MNHNY and CDR2 SVGAGI (reference sequence). As DNA, the CDR3 is TGTGCCAGCAGCGACAGGGAGGGAGAAAAACTGTTTTTT. Protein: CASSDREGEKLFF.

The rearrangement uses TRBV19 and TRBJ2-7; tentatively, D is TRBD2 (5 bases). The V end lost 6 bases, the J end lost 0 bases, and 12 bases lay between the germline ends. Germline V gene lookup returns CDR1 LNHDA and CDR2 SQIVND (reference sequence). CDR3 size: 14 residues. CDR3 sequence (DNA): TGTGCCAGTAGCGGACCGCGGGCCTCCTACGAGCAGTACTTC. It translates to CASSGPRASYEQYF. The full variable domain, its missing parts supplied by reference TRBV19 and TRBJ2-7, is DGGITQSPKYLFRKEGQNVTLSCEQNLNHDAMYWYRQDPGQGLRLIYYSQIVNDFQKGDIAEGYSVSREKKESFPLTVTSAQKNPTAFYLCASSGPRASYEQYFGPGTRLTVT.

The J gene is TRBJ2-1, the V gene TRBV6-1; 7 nucleotides match TRBD1. Germline values: CDR1 MNHNS, CDR2 SASEGT. This CDR3 is built from 15 residues. Trimming took 7 bases from V and 0 from J; bases not matched to a gene: 6. The CDR3, as DNA: TGTGCCAGCACTCTGGGACAGCTCTCCTACAATGAGCAGTTCTTC. It yields the protein CASTLGQLSYNEQFF.

The rearrangement joins TRBV6-6 to TRBJ1-2, with TRBD1 matching 8 bases. The CDR3 runs to 16 residues. Germline V lookup: CDR1 MNHNY, CDR2 SVGAGI (reference sequence). Trimming cost V 6 bases and J 0 bases; bases outside gene matches: 9. This CDR3 is CASRRTGTTSNYGYTF. In DNA form, the CDR3 reads TGTGCCAGCAGAAGGACAGGGACCACCTCTAACTATGGCTACACCTTC.

V is TRBV18 and J is TRBJ2-2; 7 nucleotides align to TRBD2. Germline trimming cut 2 bases from V and 4 bases from J; bases unmatched to any gene: 4. In germline, CDR1 is KGHSH, CDR2 LQKENI. This CDR3 spans 15 amino acids. The CDR3 loop reads CASSPGTIATGELFF. CDR3 coding DNA: TGTGCCAGCTCACCAGGGACTATAGCCACCGGGGAGCTGTTTTTT. The variable domain in full, with the rest retrieved from reference TRBV18 and TRBJ2-2, is NAGVMQNPRHLVRRRGQEARLRCSPMKGHSHVYWYRQLPEEGLKFMVYLQKENIIDESGMPKERFSAEFPKEGPSILRIQQVVRGDSAAYFCASSPGTIATGELFFGEGSRLTVL.

The rearrangement links TRBV2 to TRBJ2-7; 7 bases match TRBD1. Per germline, CDR1 SNHLY and CDR2 FYNNEI. Trimming at V came to 7 bases and at J to 3 bases, leaving 9 bases not matched to a gene. There are 14 residues in the CDR3. The CDR3 nucleotides are TGTGCCAGCACCCCAACAGGGGCTGTCTACGAGCAGTACTTC. The encoded protein is CASTPTGAVYEQYF.

The gene calls are TRBV2 and TRBJ2-2; tentatively, D is TRBD2 (6 bases). Germline V gene lookup returns CDR1 SNHLY and CDR2 FYNNEI. V was trimmed by 2 bases and J by 0 bases, leaving 13 bases between them. The length of the CDR3 is 17 residues. The CDR3 loop reads CASSEMRGLPNTGELFF. CDR3 bases: TGTGCCAGCAGTGAAATGAGGGGACTCCCGAACACCGGGGAGCTGTTTTTT. Supplemented by reference TRBV2 and TRBJ2-2, the full variable domain reads EPEVTQTPSHQVTQMGQEVILRCVPISNHLYFYWYRQILGQKVEFLVSFYNNEISEKSEIFDDQFSVERPDGSNFTLKIRSTKLEDSAMYFCASSEMRGLPNTGELFFGEGSRLTVL.

This chain joins TRBV29-1 and TRBJ1-2, with 8 bases identical to TRBD1. The CDR3 length is 13 residues. CDR1 and CDR2 from the germline V gene are SQVTM and ANQGSEA. J gave up 4 bases and V 3 bases, and 4 bases lay outside the gene matches. The CDR3 here is CSVDRGHGYGYTF. DNA for the CDR3: TGCAGCGTTGACAGGGGGCATGGCTATGGCTACACCTTC.

This chain uses TRBV28 with TRBJ2-7, with a tentative D call TRBD2 (5 bases). The V end was cut by 2 bases, the J end by 3 bases, with 8 bases between. CDR1 is MDHEN and CDR2 is SYDVKM in the germline V gene. The CDR3 sequence is 13 residues long. CDR3 amino acids: CASSLVEGYEQYF. Written as DNA, the CDR3 is TGTGCCAGCAGTTTAGTAGAGGGCTACGAGCAGTACTTC.

To note about this clone: A much larger clone differs by one base, so this may be a read error. The rearrangement joins TRBV6-1 to TRBJ2-7, with D unresolved. CDR1 MNHNS and CDR2 SASEGT come from the germline V gene. V was shortened by 6 bases and J by 2 bases, with 5 bases between the two germline ends. The CDR3 covers 11 residues. The CDR3 nucleotides read TGTGCCAGCAGCCCCGCCTACGAGCAGTACTTC. The encoded protein is CASSPAYEQYF.

The V gene is TRBV6-1, the J gene TRBJ1-4, with 7 nucleotides matching TRBD1. The CDR3 is 17 residues long. V gave up 3 bases and J gave up 0 bases; unmatched junction bases: 7. From germline, CDR1 is MNHNS and CDR2 SASEGT. Here the CDR3 reads CASSDRTGLTTNEKLFF. CDR3 nucleotides: TGTGCCAGCAGTGATAGGACAGGTCTTACAACTAATGAAAAACTGTTTTTT.

The chain joins TRBV10-2 to TRBJ2-3, with 11 bases fitting TRBD2. The CDR3 contains 20 residues. CDR1 and CDR2 from the germline V gene are WSHSY and SAAADI. Trimming at V came to 10 bases and at J to 1 base, leaving 22 bases not matched to a gene. In nucleotides, the CDR3 is TGCGCCATCACCAAGGAGTCCGGTAGCGGGAGGGCCAGGGGCACAGATACGCAGTATTTT. It is translated as CAITKESGSGRARGTDTQYF.

J is TRBJ2-2 and V is TRBV4-2; 12 nucleotides match TRBD2. This CDR3 contains 17 residues. The germline CDR1 and CDR2 sequences are LGHNA and YNFKEQ. V gave up 4 bases and J gave up 5 bases; unmatched junction bases: 8. In DNA, the CDR3 is TGTGCCAGCAGCCGGAGACTAGCGGGGGATGGAACCGGGGAGCTGTTTTTT. Translation gives CASSRRLAGDGTGELFF.